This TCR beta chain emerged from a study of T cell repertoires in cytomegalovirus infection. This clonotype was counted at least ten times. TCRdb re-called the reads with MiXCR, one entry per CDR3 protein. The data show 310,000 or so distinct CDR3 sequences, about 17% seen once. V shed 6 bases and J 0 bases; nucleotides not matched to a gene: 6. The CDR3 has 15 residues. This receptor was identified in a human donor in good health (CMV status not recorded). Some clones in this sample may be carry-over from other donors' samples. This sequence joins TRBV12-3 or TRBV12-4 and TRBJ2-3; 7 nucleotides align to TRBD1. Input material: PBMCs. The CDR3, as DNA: TGTGCCAGCAGCCAACAGGGGACGAGCACAGATACGCAGTATTTT. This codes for CASSQQGTSTDTQYF.